These 28 T cell receptor beta chains came from one sample sequenced in a study of T cell responses to AZD1222 COVID-19 vaccine. Using immunoSEQ multiplex PCR, the repertoire was profiled, and TCRdb retains in-frame clones only, with some absent. The sample lists about 100,000 clones; roughly 86% were seen once. Sequenced material: peripheral blood, taken 28 days after the second dose of the MenACWY control vaccine. These receptors came from an adult who received the MenACWY meningococcal vaccine as a control.

The DNA for the CDR3 is TGTGCCAGCAGTGAATACAGGGTTGGCTACACCTTC. Amino acid sequence: CASSEYRVGYTF. V usage is TRBV25-1 and J usage is TRBJ1-2, with TRBD1 as a possible D gene (5 bases). This CDR3 is built from 12 residues. Trimming left V 0 bases short and J 7 bases short, with 6 bases between. Germline CDR1 reads MGHDK; CDR2 reads SYGVNS.

By frequency in the sample, this clone is medium-sized. The chain joins TRBV19 to TRBJ1-6; tentatively, D is TRBD1 (6 bases). Germline V gives CDR1 LNHDA, CDR2 SQIVND (reference sequence). V was trimmed by 5 bases and J by 11 bases, leaving 16 bases between them. The CDR3 is made up of 14 amino acids. The CDR3 nucleotides are TGTGCCAGTAGTGCACAGGGAGATCGGACACCCCTCCACTTT. Translation: CASSAQGDRTPLHF.

The rearrangement joins TRBV30 to TRBJ2-7; possible D gene TRBD2, 7 bases. Germline assignment: CDR1 GTSNPN and CDR2 SVGIG (reference sequence). The length of the CDR3 is 14 residues. The V end lost 2 bases, the J end lost 3 bases, and 14 bases lay between the germline ends. The CDR3, as DNA: TGTGCCTGGAGTCGGGGGGCGCGGTACTACGAGCAGTACTTC. Protein sequence: CAWSRGARYYEQYF.

The chain employs TRBV5-4 and TRBJ2-1; the D is unclear. The V end was cut by 2 bases, the J end by 4 bases, with 7 bases between. The germline V gene has CDR1 SGHNT and CDR2 YYREEE (reference sequence). CDR3 length: 13 amino acids. The CDR3 is CASSFFEYNEQFF. The CDR3 DNA reads as TGTGCCAGCAGCTTTTTCGAATACAATGAGCAGTTCTTC. Complete variable domain (other parts from reference TRBV5-4 and TRBJ2-1): ETGVTQSPTHLIKTRGQQVTLRCSSQSGHNTVSWYQQALGQGPQFIFQYYREEENGRGNFPPRFSGLQFPNYSSELNVNALELDDSALYLCASSFFEYNEQFFGPGTRLTVL.

This chain links TRBV4-1 with TRBJ1-5, with D perhaps matching TRBD1 (6 bases). V was shortened by 1 base and J by 3 bases, with 10 bases between the two germline ends. Germline V lookup: CDR1 MGHRA, CDR2 YSYEKL. This CDR3 comprises 15 residues. This CDR3 reads CASSQAHRVNQPQHF. CDR3 coding DNA: TGCGCCAGCAGCCAAGCCCACAGGGTCAATCAGCCCCAGCATTTT.

The CDR3 region is CASSFLAGGPPGTDTQYF. CDR3 nucleotides: TGTGCCAGCAGTTTCCTAGCGGGGGGGCCTCCCGGCACAGATACGCAGTATTTT. This sequence joins TRBV28 and TRBJ2-3; 12 nucleotides match TRBD2. The CDR3 consists of 18 residues. V shed 3 bases, J shed 1 base, and the junction held 8 bases outside the gene matches. Germline V gives CDR1 MDHEN, CDR2 SYDVKM.

V gene TRBV7-2 combines with J gene TRBJ2-7, with D hard to call. CDR1 is SGHTA and CDR2 is FQGNSA in the germline V gene. Trimming removed 2 bases from V and 3 bases from J, with 5 bases in between. The CDR3 consists of 12 residues. The chain's CDR3 is CASSLTHYEQYF. The CDR3 DNA follows: TGTGCCAGCAGCTTAACCCACTACGAGCAGTACTTC.

The genes are TRBV29-1 and TRBJ1-5; D is perhaps TRBD1 (6 bases). In germline, CDR1 is SQVTM, CDR2 ANQGSEA. This CDR3 region has 17 residues. V dropped 5 bases and J dropped 2 bases, with 22 bases sitting between them. The CDR3 region has the DNA TGCAGCGTTAGTGGGGGCTTCATCTTTGGAGGCAATCAGCCCCAGCATTTT. Translated, it gives CSVSGGFIFGGNQPQHF.

The chain combines TRBV4-2 with TRBJ2-1; D assignment may be TRBD1 or TRBD2 (5 bases each). The V end was cut by 1 base, the J end by 0 bases, with 19 bases between. Germline CDR1 is LGHNA and CDR2 is YNFKEQ. The CDR3 loop spans 19 amino acids. CDR3 residues: CASSQGLPWGTGSYNEQFF. The CDR3 DNA follows: TGTGCCAGCAGCCAAGGCCTACCATGGGGGACGGGCTCCTACAATGAGCAGTTCTTC.

The chain has TRBV6-5 and TRBJ1-1; D possibly corresponds to TRBD1 (6 bases). V shed 7 bases and J shed 5 bases, with 20 bases lying between them. The germline CDR1 and CDR2 sequences are MNHEY and SVGAGI. The CDR3 is 15 residues long. CDR3 coding DNA: TGTGCCAGCACCAGGGCGGGGGGCAGTCGTACTGAAGCTTTCTTT. It codes for CASTRAGGSRTEAFF.

V and J are TRBV24-1 and TRBJ2-4, with a tentative D call TRBD1 (6 bases). This CDR3 is 15 amino acids long. V was trimmed by 5 bases and J by 1 base, leaving 11 bases between them. Per the germline V gene, CDR1 is KGHDR and CDR2 is SFDVKD. CDR3 nucleotides: TGTGCCACCAGTGTGATACAGGGTGCCAAAAACATTCAGTACTTC. Amino acid sequence: CATSVIQGAKNIQYF.

The CDR3 sequence is CASSLAGVDTQYF. CDR3 nucleotides: TGTGCCAGCAGTTTAGCGGGGGTGGATACGCAGTATTTT. The V and J genes are TRBV12-3 or TRBV12-4 and TRBJ2-3; tentatively, D is TRBD1 or TRBD2 (5 bases each). The CDR3 is 13 amino acids. V lost 0 bases to trimming and J lost 6 bases, with 7 bases between them.

This rearrangement joins TRBV24-1 to TRBJ1-6; a weak D match, TRBD1 (5 bases). The CDR3 contains 15 residues. Trimming took 3 bases from V and 6 from J, leaving 11 bases between them. Looked up from germline, CDR1 is KGHDR and CDR2 is SFDVKD. CDR3 sequence reads: CATSDPRDSNSPLHF. The CDR3, as DNA: TGTGCCACCAGTGATCCACGGGACTCTAATTCACCCCTCCACTTT.

The sample holds one count of this clone. The chain has TRBV6-2 or TRBV6-3 and TRBJ2-7; D is uncertain. The CDR3 totals 14 residues. Germline V gene data show CDR1 as MNHEY and CDR2 as SVGEGT. V lost 2 bases and J 2 bases, leaving 10 bases between the germline ends. CDR3 in amino acids: CASSYGQGPYEQYF. Written as DNA, the CDR3 is TGTGCCAGCAGTTACGGGCAAGGGCCCTACGAGCAGTACTTC.

This rearrangement joins TRBV7-3 to TRBJ2-7, with D tentatively TRBD1 or TRBD2 (5 bases each). Germline values: CDR1 SGHTA, CDR2 FQGTGA. The CDR3 loop spans 16 amino acids. The V end lost 2 bases, the J end lost 4 bases, and 18 bases lay between the germline ends. The CDR3 is CASSLGGSVLQYEQYF. The DNA of the CDR3 is TGTGCCAGCAGCTTAGGGGGTAGCGTGCTCCAATACGAGCAGTACTTC.

The chain carries TRBV2 and TRBJ2-1, with 9 positions matching TRBD2. There are 17 residues in the CDR3. Looked up from germline, CDR1 is SNHLY and CDR2 is FYNNEI. V trimming: 8 bases; J trimming: 5 bases; junction bases outside the gene matches: 16. The CDR3 loop is CASLQAGGLTDNNEQFF. The CDR3 coding sequence is TGTGCCAGCCTCCAGGCGGGGGGGCTCACTGATAACAATGAGCAGTTCTTC.

The CDR3 DNA is TGTGCCAGCAGTCGACAGGGATATCAGCCCCAGCATTTT. Amino acids: CASSRQGYQPQHF. V gene TRBV6-5 combines with J gene TRBJ1-5; 7 bases map to TRBD1. After removal of 5 bases from V and 5 bases from J, the junction contained 3 bases not matched to a gene. CDR1 and CDR2 from the germline V gene are MNHEY and SVGAGI. The CDR3 length is 13 residues.

This chain uses TRBV2 with TRBJ2-3; 7 nucleotides match TRBD1. With 6 bases clipped from V and 2 bases from J, the junction kept 20 bases outside the gene matches. The CDR3 runs 19 residues. Germline V gene data show CDR1 as SNHLY and CDR2 as FYNNEI. The CDR3 here is CASSTNLFRRQGFTDTQYF. The CDR3 nucleotides are TGTGCCAGCAGCACAAATCTCTTCCGGAGACAGGGTTTCACAGATACGCAGTATTTT.

This chain connects TRBV29-1 to TRBJ2-2; the match to TRBD1 covers 7 bases. The trim removed 4 bases at V and 4 bases at J, leaving 6 bases unmatched. Per the germline V gene, CDR1 is SQVTM and CDR2 is ANQGSEA. This CDR3 comprises 14 residues. CDR3 sequence: CSVVTGVSTGELFF. CDR3 nucleotides: TGCAGCGTTGTAACAGGGGTTAGCACCGGGGAGCTGTTTTTT.

V gene TRBV7-9 combines with J gene TRBJ2-7; perhaps D is TRBD1 or TRBD2 (5 bases each). Trimming stripped 6 bases from V and 2 bases from J, with 23 bases between. The CDR3 contains 17 residues. Germline V gene lookup returns CDR1 SEHNR and CDR2 FQNEAQ (reference sequence). CDR3 bases: TGTGCCAGCAGTCAGCAGGTTGGGGGATATGGGGCCTACGAGCAGTACTTC. Amino acid sequence: CASSQQVGGYGAYEQYF.

The chain is built from TRBV5-1 and TRBJ2-7; TRBD2 agrees at 13 bases. Germline V gene lookup returns CDR1 SGHRS and CDR2 YFSETQ. This CDR3 contains 17 residues. The V gene end was trimmed by 1 base and the J gene end by 6 bases; junction bases not matched to a gene: 10. The CDR3 reads CASSLRTSGTSGAEQYF. CDR3 sequence (DNA): TGCGCCAGCAGCTTGAGAACTTCGGGGACTAGCGGGGCCGAGCAGTACTTC.

V gene TRBV27 combines with J gene TRBJ2-7, with TRBD1 identical over 10 bases. The CDR3 sequence is 15 residues long. Trimming cost V 10 bases and J 1 base; bases outside gene matches: 10. CDR1 is MNHEY and CDR2 is SMNVEV in the germline V gene (reference sequence). CDR3 loop: CATSFRGQGSYEQYF. The DNA for the CDR3 is TGTGCCACCTCCTTCAGGGGACAGGGGTCCTACGAGCAGTACTTC.

This chain connects TRBV6-1 to TRBJ2-5, with 8 bases lining up with TRBD2. The CDR3 loop spans 13 amino acids. The germline CDR1 and CDR2 sequences are MNHNS and SASEGT. The J segment lost 5 bases and the V segment lost 4 bases, leaving 3 bases of the junction unmatched. The CDR3 sequence: CASSVAGRETQYF. The CDR3 DNA is TGTGCCAGCAGTGTAGCGGGGAGGGAGACCCAGTACTTC.

The V gene is TRBV6-4, the J gene TRBJ2-7; D is ambiguous. The CDR3 is 17 residues long. CDR1 MRHNA and CDR2 SNTAGT come from the germline V gene. The V end lost 2 bases, the J end lost 2 bases, and 19 bases lay between the germline ends. Here the CDR3 reads CASSDHGRPSPTYEQYF. CDR3 bases: TGTGCCAGCAGTGACCACGGGCGTCCAAGCCCAACCTACGAGCAGTACTTC.

V usage is TRBV3-1 (or the pseudogene TRBV3-2) and J usage is TRBJ1-4, with unresolved D. Trimming stripped 4 bases from V and 8 bases from J, with 8 bases between. This CDR3 region has 12 residues. Per germline, CDR1 LGHDT and CDR2 YNNKEL (reference sequence). CDR3 in amino acids: CASSLSHEKLFF. The CDR3 nucleotides read TGTGCCAGCAGCCTCTCTCACGAAAAACTGTTTTTT.

This clone was counted between two and nine times. The chain has TRBV19 and TRBJ1-2; D is unclear. Germline CDR1 reads LNHDA; CDR2 reads SQIVND (reference sequence). CDR3 size: 15 residues. Trimming removed 3 bases at V and 8 bases at J, with 19 bases between. The CDR3 is CASSISRLSQSGYTF. The CDR3 nucleotides are TGTGCCAGTAGTATCAGCAGGCTTTCCCAGTCAGGCTACACCTTC.

This chain links TRBV27 with TRBJ1-2, with 9 nucleotides matching TRBD1. V shed 2 bases, J shed 7 bases, and the junction held 2 bases outside the gene matches. This CDR3 is built from 13 residues. In germline, CDR1 is MNHEY, CDR2 SMNVEV (reference sequence). The chain's CDR3 is CASSLGTGSGYTF. The CDR3 DNA reads TGTGCCAGCAGTTTAGGGACAGGGAGTGGCTACACCTTC.

The chain is built from TRBV28 and TRBJ1-4; D possibly corresponds to TRBD1 (5 bases). The germline CDR1 and CDR2 sequences are MDHEN and SYDVKM. Trimming took off 5 bases at V and 7 bases at J, with 20 bases between the two ends. This CDR3 spans 16 amino acids. Written as DNA, the CDR3 is TGTGCCAGCAGTAAGGGAGGTGGGACGGGCCGTGAAAAACTGTTTTTT. Translated, it gives CASSKGGGTGREKLFF.